Listed below are T cell receptor beta chains from one sample, sequenced in a study of blood T cell repertoires in COVID-19. TCRdb's table, derived via immunoSEQ multiplex PCR, lists solely in-frame clones and lacks some. The sample holds around 250,000 clones, 80% to 85% seen once. Sequencing was carried out using peripheral blood. These receptors were collected from a man aged 50 or older with active or convalescent COVID-19. Each CDR3 is given with its conserved first and last residue. The order of the fields is J gene, clone size, V gene, D gene, CDR3 protein, CDR3 DNA. A D gene is named only where the DNA matches it firmly. Not all rows give a size; the values are once, few, many and, for expanded clones, a class.

j_call: TRBJ2-7; clone_size: -; v_call: TRBV29-1; d_call: TRBD2; cdr3_aa: CSVEWASGKNYEQYF; cdr3_nt: TGCAGCGTTGAATGGGCTAGCGGGAAGAACTACGAGCAGTACTTC
j_call: TRBJ1-5; clone_size: once; v_call: TRBV9; d_call: -; cdr3_aa: CASSVAGSSNQPQHF; cdr3_nt: TGTGCCAGCAGCGTCGCCGGGAGCTCGAATCAGCCCCAGCATTTT
j_call: TRBJ1-5; clone_size: -; v_call: TRBV18; d_call: TRBD1; cdr3_aa: CASSPFGTGDGQPQHF; cdr3_nt: TGTGCCAGCTCACCATTCGGGACAGGGGATGGTCAGCCCCAGCATTTT
j_call: TRBJ2-5; clone_size: -; v_call: TRBV9; d_call: TRBD1; cdr3_aa: CASSVEGQGAGETQYF; cdr3_nt: TGTGCCAGCAGCGTAGAGGGACAGGGGGCAGGAGAGACCCAGTACTTC
j_call: TRBJ2-7; clone_size: -; v_call: TRBV2; d_call: TRBD1; cdr3_aa: CASRDRESSYEQYF; cdr3_nt: TGTGCCAGCAGAGACAGGGAGAGCTCCTACGAGCAGTACTTC
j_call: TRBJ1-5; clone_size: -; v_call: TRBV27; d_call: -; cdr3_aa: CASSRQDNQPQHF; cdr3_nt: TGTGCCAGCAGTAGACAGGACAATCAGCCCCAGCATTTT
j_call: TRBJ1-3; clone_size: -; v_call: TRBV9; d_call: -; cdr3_aa: CASSAHLGAGGSSGNTIYF; cdr3_nt: TGTGCCAGCAGCGCCCACCTTGGAGCCGGCGGTTCCTCTGGAAACACCATATATTTT
j_call: TRBJ2-5; clone_size: few; v_call: TRBV4-2; d_call: TRBD2; cdr3_aa: CASSQEGGRETQYF; cdr3_nt: TGTGCCAGCAGCCAAGAGGGGGGGAGGGAGACCCAGTACTTC
j_call: TRBJ1-2; clone_size: -; v_call: TRBV28; d_call: -; cdr3_aa: CASSPSGGGYTF; cdr3_nt: TGTGCCAGCAGTCCCTCAGGTGGTGGCTACACCTTC
j_call: TRBJ2-2; clone_size: few; v_call: TRBV2; d_call: TRBD1; cdr3_aa: CASSEQGVSTGELFF; cdr3_nt: TGTGCCAGCAGTGAACAGGGGGTGAGCACCGGGGAGCTGTTTTTT
j_call: TRBJ1-1; clone_size: once; v_call: TRBV5-4; d_call: TRBD1; cdr3_aa: CASSSGTGNTEAFF; cdr3_nt: TGTGCCAGCAGTTCGGGGACAGGGAACACTGAAGCTTTCTTT
j_call: TRBJ1-3; clone_size: -; v_call: TRBV30; d_call: TRBD1; cdr3_aa: CAWSDQGAPGRNTIYF; cdr3_nt: TGTGCCTGGAGTGATCAGGGGGCGCCCGGCCGGAACACCATATATTTT
j_call: TRBJ2-2; clone_size: -; v_call: TRBV28; d_call: -; cdr3_aa: CASSMDSRNTGELFF; cdr3_nt: TGTGCCAGCAGCATGGACAGCCGGAACACCGGGGAGCTGTTTTTT
j_call: TRBJ1-2; clone_size: -; v_call: TRBV12-3/TRBV12-4; d_call: -; cdr3_aa: CASSLGTNYGYTF; cdr3_nt: TGTGCCAGCAGTTTGGGCACGAACTATGGCTACACCTTC
j_call: TRBJ2-3; clone_size: -; v_call: TRBV6-4; d_call: -; cdr3_aa: CASSVFSGTDTQYF; cdr3_nt: TGTGCCAGCAGTGTCTTTAGTGGCACAGATACGCAGTATTTT
j_call: TRBJ2-7; clone_size: -; v_call: TRBV7-9; d_call: -; cdr3_aa: CASSLGGPLKVHEQYF; cdr3_nt: TGTGCCAGCAGCTTAGGCGGTCCACTCAAGGTCCACGAGCAGTACTTC
j_call: TRBJ2-3; clone_size: -; v_call: TRBV9; d_call: TRBD1; cdr3_aa: CASSFRQGAGTQYF; cdr3_nt: TGTGCCAGCAGCTTCCGACAGGGGGCAGGTACGCAGTATTTT
j_call: TRBJ1-5; clone_size: -; v_call: TRBV30; d_call: TRBD1; cdr3_aa: CAWSLVGGSNQPQHF; cdr3_nt: TGTGCCTGGAGTCTAGTAGGGGGCAGCAATCAGCCCCAGCATTTT
j_call: TRBJ1-2; clone_size: -; v_call: TRBV27; d_call: TRBD1; cdr3_aa: CASRPGQGAEGYTF; cdr3_nt: TGTGCCAGCAGACCCGGACAGGGGGCGGAGGGCTACACCTTC
j_call: TRBJ2-3; clone_size: -; v_call: TRBV9; d_call: -; cdr3_aa: CASSVGAGGTDTQYF; cdr3_nt: TGTGCCAGCAGCGTAGGTGCAGGGGGGACAGATACGCAGTATTTT
j_call: TRBJ2-7; clone_size: -; v_call: TRBV5-1; d_call: -; cdr3_aa: CASSPLGSDYEQYF; cdr3_nt: TGCGCCAGCAGCCCCCTTGGCAGCGACTACGAGCAGTACTTC
j_call: TRBJ1-4; clone_size: -; v_call: TRBV4-2; d_call: -; cdr3_aa: CASSQAAGTTDEKLFF; cdr3_nt: TGTGCCAGCAGCCAAGCTGCCGGGACAACCGATGAAAAACTGTTTTTT
j_call: TRBJ1-1; clone_size: -; v_call: TRBV5-1; d_call: TRBD1; cdr3_aa: CASSPGTGVTDTEAFF; cdr3_nt: TGCGCCAGCAGCCCGGGGACAGGGGTGACTGACACTGAAGCTTTCTTT
j_call: TRBJ1-2; clone_size: -; v_call: TRBV18; d_call: -; cdr3_aa: CASSPREGTNYGYTF; cdr3_nt: TGTGCCAGCTCACCACGGGAGGGAACTAACTATGGCTACACCTTC
j_call: TRBJ2-1; clone_size: -; v_call: TRBV4-2; d_call: TRBD2; cdr3_aa: CASSLSGGTNEQFF; cdr3_nt: TGTGCCAGCAGCCTCAGCGGGGGGACTAATGAGCAGTTCTTC
j_call: TRBJ2-1; clone_size: -; v_call: TRBV6-6; d_call: TRBD1; cdr3_aa: CASELPGQGSNEQFF; cdr3_nt: TGTGCCAGCGAACTTCCGGGACAGGGTTCCAATGAGCAGTTCTTC
j_call: TRBJ2-7; clone_size: few; v_call: TRBV7-8; d_call: -; cdr3_aa: CASSHPMGRASF; cdr3_nt: TGTGCCAGCAGTCATCCCATGGGCAGGGCGTCCTTC
j_call: TRBJ1-6; clone_size: few; v_call: TRBV11-3; d_call: -; cdr3_aa: CASSLDRNSPLHF; cdr3_nt: TGTGCCAGCAGCTTAGACCGGAATTCACCCCTCCACTTT
j_call: TRBJ2-2; clone_size: -; v_call: TRBV4-1; d_call: TRBD1; cdr3_aa: CASSRVPPDRGQHTGELFF; cdr3_nt: TGCGCCAGCAGCCGAGTACCCCCCGACAGGGGACAGCACACCGGGGAGCTGTTTTTT
j_call: TRBJ1-6; clone_size: -; v_call: TRBV27; d_call: TRBD1; cdr3_aa: CASSPRQGANSPLHF; cdr3_nt: TGTGCCAGCAGTCCAAGACAGGGGGCTAATTCACCCCTCCACTTT
j_call: TRBJ1-3; clone_size: -; v_call: TRBV7-6; d_call: TRBD1; cdr3_aa: CASSTTGAFTGNTIYF; cdr3_nt: TGTGCCAGCAGCACGACAGGGGCGTTCACTGGAAACACCATATATTTT
j_call: TRBJ1-5; clone_size: -; v_call: TRBV12-1; d_call: -; cdr3_aa: CASSFPRDSDSNQPQHF; cdr3_nt: TGTGCCAGCAGCTTCCCCCGGGACAGCGATAGCAATCAGCCCCAGCATTTT
j_call: TRBJ2-3; clone_size: -; v_call: TRBV11-3; d_call: -; cdr3_aa: CASSRQSTDTQYF; cdr3_nt: TGTGCCAGCAGCCGACAGAGCACAGATACGCAGTATTTT
j_call: TRBJ2-1; clone_size: once; v_call: TRBV19; d_call: -; cdr3_aa: CASSISPGEKEQFF; cdr3_nt: TGTGCCAGTAGTATATCCCCGGGGGAGAAAGAGCAGTTCTTC
j_call: TRBJ1-2; clone_size: -; v_call: TRBV3-1/TRBV3-2; d_call: -; cdr3_aa: CASSRGTLISGGYTF; cdr3_nt: TGTGCCAGCAGCCGCGGGACTTTAATCTCTGGAGGCTACACCTTC
j_call: TRBJ2-3; clone_size: -; v_call: TRBV2; d_call: -; cdr3_aa: CASSEMGEVDTQYF; cdr3_nt: TGTGCCAGCAGTGAAATGGGTGAGGTAGATACGCAGTATTTT
j_call: TRBJ2-2; clone_size: few; v_call: TRBV21-1; d_call: -; cdr3_aa: CASSTYRDRGQTGELFF; cdr3_nt: TGTGCCAGCAGCACCTACCGGGACAGGGGGCAAACCGGGGAGCTGTTTTTT
j_call: TRBJ1-2; clone_size: -; v_call: TRBV28; d_call: -; cdr3_aa: CASSIGSNYGYTF; cdr3_nt: TGTGCCAGCAGTATAGGGAGCAACTATGGCTACACCTTC
j_call: TRBJ2-4; clone_size: -; v_call: TRBV5-1; d_call: TRBD1; cdr3_aa: CASSLAQGAAQYF; cdr3_nt: TGCGCCAGCAGCTTGGCTCAGGGGGCAGCCCAGTACTTC
j_call: TRBJ1-4; clone_size: -; v_call: TRBV6-1; d_call: -; cdr3_aa: CASSELGQRNEKLFF; cdr3_nt: TGTGCCAGCAGTGAGCTCGGACAGCGTAATGAAAAACTGTTTTTT
j_call: TRBJ1-1; clone_size: -; v_call: TRBV29-1; d_call: TRBD1; cdr3_aa: CSVEDRGRIEAFF; cdr3_nt: TGCAGCGTTGAGGACAGGGGGCGGATTGAAGCTTTCTTT
j_call: TRBJ1-6; clone_size: -; v_call: TRBV6-5; d_call: -; cdr3_aa: CASRREIYNSPLHF; cdr3_nt: TGTGCCAGCCGCCGTGAGATCTATAATTCACCCCTCCACTTT
j_call: TRBJ2-5; clone_size: -; v_call: TRBV4-2; d_call: -; cdr3_aa: CASSQAGREETQYF; cdr3_nt: TGTGCCAGCAGCCAAGCGGGCAGGGAAGAGACCCAGTACTTC
j_call: TRBJ1-4; clone_size: -; v_call: TRBV6-5; d_call: TRBD1; cdr3_aa: CATQRAGGMEKLFF; cdr3_nt: TGTGCCACTCAGCGGGCAGGGGGCATGGAAAAACTGTTTTTT
j_call: TRBJ2-1; clone_size: -; v_call: TRBV7-2; d_call: -; cdr3_aa: CASSLSPSSYNEQFF; cdr3_nt: TGTGCCAGCAGCTTATCTCCGAGCTCCTACAATGAGCAGTTCTTC
j_call: TRBJ2-1; clone_size: -; v_call: TRBV7-2; d_call: TRBD2; cdr3_aa: CASSPTSGGYNEQFF; cdr3_nt: TGTGCCAGCAGCCCCACTAGCGGGGGTTACAATGAGCAGTTCTTC
j_call: TRBJ1-2; clone_size: -; v_call: TRBV28; d_call: TRBD1; cdr3_aa: CASSLVQGAHGYTF; cdr3_nt: TGTGCCAGCAGTTTAGTGCAGGGGGCTCATGGCTACACCTTC
j_call: TRBJ2-2; clone_size: once; v_call: TRBV5-1; d_call: -; cdr3_aa: CASSFRGQNTGELFF; cdr3_nt: TGCGCCAGCAGCTTTCGAGGACAGAACACCGGGGAGCTGTTTTTT
j_call: TRBJ2-1; clone_size: -; v_call: TRBV3-1/TRBV3-2; d_call: -; cdr3_aa: CASSQEPARGFGNEQFF; cdr3_nt: TGTGCCAGCAGCCAAGAACCCGCCAGGGGTTTTGGCAATGAGCAGTTCTTC
j_call: TRBJ1-1; clone_size: -; v_call: TRBV5-1; d_call: TRBD1; cdr3_aa: CASSLRQGADTEAFF; cdr3_nt: TGCGCCAGCAGCTTAAGACAGGGGGCGGACACTGAAGCTTTCTTT
j_call: TRBJ1-4; clone_size: once; v_call: TRBV7-9; d_call: TRBD1; cdr3_aa: CASSLKRGTGDEKLFF; cdr3_nt: TGTGCCAGCAGCTTAAAGAGGGGGACAGGAGACGAAAAACTGTTTTTT
j_call: TRBJ1-2; clone_size: -; v_call: TRBV7-9; d_call: TRBD1; cdr3_aa: CASSFYRGRTYGYTF; cdr3_nt: TGTGCCAGCAGCTTCTACAGGGGTAGGACCTATGGCTACACCTTC
j_call: TRBJ1-1; clone_size: -; v_call: TRBV6-5; d_call: -; cdr3_aa: CASSYEAEAFF; cdr3_nt: TGTGCCAGCAGTTACGAGGCTGAAGCTTTCTTT
j_call: TRBJ2-6; clone_size: -; v_call: TRBV15; d_call: -; cdr3_aa: CATSRAGSGANVLTF; cdr3_nt: TGTGCCACCAGCAGAGCAGGGTCTGGGGCCAACGTCCTGACTTTC
j_call: TRBJ2-1; clone_size: -; v_call: TRBV6-5; d_call: TRBD2; cdr3_aa: CASRLAGDYNEQFF; cdr3_nt: TGTGCCAGCAGACTAGCGGGGGATTACAATGAGCAGTTCTTC
j_call: TRBJ1-4; clone_size: -; v_call: TRBV6-5; d_call: -; cdr3_aa: CASSPDSLNEKLFF; cdr3_nt: TGTGCCAGCAGTCCGGACAGCCTAAATGAAAAACTGTTTTTT
j_call: TRBJ1-3; clone_size: -; v_call: TRBV19; d_call: -; cdr3_aa: CASSDQGVGNTIYF; cdr3_nt: TGTGCCAGTAGTGATCAGGGTGTTGGAAACACCATATATTTT